Listed here are 7 T cell receptor beta chains from one sample, sequenced in a study of blood T cell repertoires in COVID-19. Sequenced by immunoSEQ multiplex PCR; TCRdb stores in-frame clones only, minus some. This sample has 70,000 or so clones; about 92% occur once, and the top ten carry 8% to 10%. The source material was peripheral blood. All receptors come from a human donor in a cohort sampled during active COVID-19.

This chain links TRBV4-3 with TRBJ1-2; 8 nucleotides agree with TRBD1. The length of the CDR3 is 14 residues. CDR1 is LGHNA and CDR2 is YSLEER in the germline V gene. Losses at the gene ends were 0 bases for V and 7 bases for J; bases not matched to a gene: 4. Here the CDR3 DNA reads TGCGCCAGCAGCCAAGACCGACAGGGGCTTGGCTACACCTTC. Amino acid sequence: CASSQDRQGLGYTF.

This chain connects TRBV7-2 to TRBJ2-3, with a tentative D call TRBD2 (5 bases). Trimming cost V 4 bases and J 1 base, with 9 bases left between them. This CDR3 region has 14 residues. Germline lookup yields CDR1 SGHTA and CDR2 FQGNSA. The CDR3 protein is CASSSGLGTDTQYF. The CDR3 nucleotides read TGTGCCAGCAGCTCCGGACTGGGCACAGATACGCAGTATTTT.

The chain is built from TRBV9 and TRBJ1-2, with 9 bases aligning to TRBD1. Per the germline V gene, CDR1 is SGDLS and CDR2 is YYNGEE. With V trimmed by 3 bases and J by 5 bases, 5 bases remained unmatched. The CDR3 contains 14 residues. CDR3: CASSAGTGMYGYTF. The DNA for the CDR3 is TGTGCCAGCAGCGCCGGGACAGGGATGTATGGCTACACCTTC.

The chain uses TRBV11-2 and TRBJ2-5; perhaps TRBD1 as D (8 bases). Germline CDR1 is SGHAT and CDR2 is FQNNGV. Between the trimmed V and J ends, which lost 0 bases and 5 bases, there was a span of 19 bases. The CDR3 consists of 17 residues. CDR3 sequence (DNA): TGTGCCAGCAGCTTAGATAAGCGGGGACAGGTCACCGAGACCCAGTACTTC. Translated, it gives CASSLDKRGQVTETQYF.

This chain connects TRBV7-2 to TRBJ2-6; 7 nucleotides line up with TRBD2. Germline V gene lookup returns CDR1 SGHTA and CDR2 FQGNSA. There are 18 residues in the CDR3. Germline trimming cut 5 bases from V and 4 bases from J; bases unmatched to any gene: 14. The CDR3 here is CASSLLTGRLSGANVLTF. Written as DNA, the CDR3 is TGTGCCAGCAGCCTACTAACCGGGAGGCTGTCAGGGGCCAACGTCCTGACTTTC. The full variable domain, completed using reference TRBV7-2 and TRBJ2-6, is GAGVSQSPSNKVTEKGKDVELRCDPISGHTALYWYRQSLGQGLEFLIYFQGNSAPDKSGLPSDRFSAERTGGSVSTLTIQRTQQEDSAVYLCASSLLTGRLSGANVLTFGAGSRLTVL.

V usage is TRBV11-3 and J usage is TRBJ2-5; 13 nucleotides match TRBD2. This CDR3 region has 16 residues. CDR1 and CDR2 from the germline V gene are SGHNT and YENEEA. J gave up 1 base and V 1 base, and 0 bases lay outside the gene matches. The CDR3 loop reads CASSLGTSGSQETQYF. The CDR3 coding sequence is TGTGCCAGCAGCTTAGGGACTAGCGGGAGCCAAGAGACCCAGTACTTC.

This rearrangement joins TRBV5-1 to TRBJ2-7, with 8 bases fitting TRBD2. The CDR3 is 15 residues long. CDR1 and CDR2 from the germline V gene are SGHRS and YFSETQ. V shed 4 bases and J 1 base; nucleotides not matched to a gene: 7. CDR3 DNA: TGCGCCAGCAGCGGCTCGGCGGGAGGTTCCTACGAGCAGTACTTC. Translating it yields CASSGSAGGSYEQYF.